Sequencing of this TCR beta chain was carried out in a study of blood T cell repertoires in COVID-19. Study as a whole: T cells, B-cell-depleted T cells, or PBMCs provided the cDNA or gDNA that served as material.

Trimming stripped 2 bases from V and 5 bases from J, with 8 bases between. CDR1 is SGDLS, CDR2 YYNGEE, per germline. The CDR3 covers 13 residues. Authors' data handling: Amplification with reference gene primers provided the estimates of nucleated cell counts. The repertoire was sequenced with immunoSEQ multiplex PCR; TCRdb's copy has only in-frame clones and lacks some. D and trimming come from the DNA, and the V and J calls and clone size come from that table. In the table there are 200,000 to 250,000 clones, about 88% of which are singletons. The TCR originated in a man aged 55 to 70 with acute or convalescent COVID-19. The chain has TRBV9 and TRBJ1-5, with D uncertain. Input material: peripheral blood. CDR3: CASSVGSHQPQHF. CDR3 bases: TGTGCCAGCAGCGTTGGCTCCCATCAGCCCCAGCATTTT.